Listed here are 22 T cell receptor beta chains from one sample, sequenced in a study of shared clonotypes between healthy human individuals (dated by TCRdb to about 2020). Library preparation was by the immunoSEQ multiplex PCR assay. TCRdb stores this immuneACCESS table with in-frame sequences only. Part of the clones is absent; in the studies checked, under half of the shortfall reflects unresolved V genes, and no reason is known for the rest. The sample table lists about half a million clones, 78% of them with a count of one. Approximately 12% of the sample is held by the ten biggest clonotypes. Sequenced material: PBMCs. The source is a woman in her 40s in good health. Some clones in this sample may be carry-over from other donors' samples.

The CDR3 nucleotides are TGCGCCAGCAGCCGGGGACAGGGGGCGGGAGAGCAGTACTTC. Its protein is CASSRGQGAGEQYF. V gene TRBV4-1 combines with J gene TRBJ2-7, with 12 bases identical to TRBD1. V dropped 4 bases and J dropped 7; count of bases not matched to a gene: 5. Germline V CDR1 and CDR2: MGHRA, YSYEKL. This CDR3 comprises 14 residues.

The rearrangement joins TRBV28 to TRBJ2-7; D is unresolved. V was trimmed by 7 bases and J by 0 bases, leaving 10 bases between them. Germline CDR1 reads MDHEN; CDR2 reads SYDVKM. This CDR3 is 13 amino acids long. The CDR3 loop reads CASTSDVSYEQYF. In DNA form, the CDR3 reads TGTGCCAGCACTAGTGACGTCTCCTACGAGCAGTACTTC.

The chain uses TRBV5-4 and TRBJ2-7; possibly TRBD1 for D (6 bases). Germline lookup yields CDR1 SGHNT and CDR2 YYREEE (reference sequence). The CDR3 is 15 residues long. V shed 4 bases and J shed 0 bases, with 14 bases lying between them. CDR3 nucleotides: TGTGCCAGCAGCCGCCGGGACAAAAGCTCCTACGAGCAGTACTTC. It translates to CASSRRDKSSYEQYF.

V gene TRBV30 combines with J gene TRBJ1-1, with D hard to call. CDR3 length: 14 amino acids. Trimming took off 0 bases at V and 7 bases at J, with 15 bases between the two ends. Germline values: CDR1 GTSNPN, CDR2 SVGIG (reference sequence). The CDR3 loop is CAWSVGVGRNEAFF. The CDR3 region has the DNA TGTGCCTGGAGTGTTGGGGTGGGCAGAAATGAAGCTTTCTTT.

J is TRBJ2-7 and V is TRBV5-6; D is unresolved. With 0 bases removed from V and 6 bases from J, the gap between germline ends came to 7 bases. Germline values: CDR1 SGHDT, CDR2 YYEEEE. The CDR3 loop spans 12 amino acids. CDR3 in amino acids: CASSLVGLEQYF. CDR3 sequence (DNA): TGTGCCAGCAGCTTGGTTGGGCTCGAGCAGTACTTC. Full variable domain (missing parts from reference TRBV5-6 and TRBJ2-7): DAGVTQSPTHLIKTRGQQVTLRCSPKSGHDTVSWYQQALGQGPQFIFQYYEEEERQRGNFPDRFSGHQFPNYSSELNVNALLLGDSALYLCASSLVGLEQYFGPGTRLTVT.

This clone was detected only once. The chain combines TRBV7-9 with TRBJ2-7; a weak D match, TRBD2 (6 bases). Germline V gives CDR1 SEHNR, CDR2 FQNEAQ (reference sequence). The V gene lost 5 bases and the J gene lost 3 bases, with 11 bases spanning the gap. The CDR3 spans 13 residues. The CDR3 DNA sequence: TGTGCCAGCAGCACCCTTAGCGGCTACGAGCAGTACTTC. This translates into CASSTLSGYEQYF.

The chain recombines TRBV29-1 with TRBJ2-1; the D is unclear. The CDR3 sequence is 15 residues long. CDR1 and CDR2 from the germline V gene are SQVTM and ANQGSEA. Trimming left V 3 bases short and J 1 base short, with 13 bases between. Here the CDR3 reads CSVEGGIRSYNEQFF. For the CDR3, the DNA is TGCAGCGTTGAGGGTGGGATAAGGTCCTACAATGAGCAGTTCTTC.

The genes are TRBV5-5 and TRBJ1-1, with a possible D match to TRBD1 (5 bases). Germline loops: CDR1 SGHKS, CDR2 YYEKEE (reference sequence). This CDR3 is 14 amino acids long. Deletions cut 4 bases from V and 1 base from J, with 11 bases between. The CDR3 DNA reads as TGTGCCAGCAGCCCGAACAGGAGGAACACTGAAGCTTTCTTT. The encoded protein is CASSPNRRNTEAFF. Complete variable domain (other parts from reference TRBV5-5 and TRBJ1-1): DAGVTQSPTHLIKTRGQQVTLRCSPISGHKSVSWYQQVLGQGPQFIFQYYEKEERGRGNFPDRFSARQFPNYSSELNVNALLLGDSALYLCASSPNRRNTEAFFGQGTRLTVV.

The chain links TRBV18 to TRBJ1-5; maybe TRBD1 (5 bases). Germline lookup yields CDR1 KGHSH and CDR2 LQKENI. Trimming took 6 bases from V and 0 from J, leaving 12 bases between them. CDR3 length: 15 amino acids. Here the CDR3 DNA reads TGTGCCAGCTCTGGACAAGTTTATAGCAATCAGCCCCAGCATTTT. As protein: CASSGQVYSNQPQHF.

The V call is TRBV30, the J call TRBJ1-5, with D possibly matching TRBD1 (6 bases). CDR1 is GTSNPN and CDR2 is SVGIG in the germline V gene (reference sequence). The length of the CDR3 is 13 residues. V lost 5 bases, J lost 7 bases, and 15 bases lay in between. The CDR3 reads CAWSSGERQPQHF. The CDR3 DNA is TGTGCCTGGTCTTCAGGGGAACGGCAGCCCCAGCATTTT. Full variable domain (rest looked up from reference TRBV30 and TRBJ1-5): SQTIHQWPATLVQPVGSPLSLECTVEGTSNPNLYWYRQAAGRGLQLLFYSVGIGQISSEVPQNLSASRPQDRQFILSSKKLLLSDSGFYLCAWSSGERQPQHFGDGTRLSIL.

CDR3 region: CASSPGTDGNTIYF. As DNA, the CDR3 is TGTGCCAGCAGCCCCGGGACTGACGGAAACACCATATATTTT. The chain links TRBV7-3 to TRBJ1-3; tentative D call: TRBD1 (5 bases). Germline loops: CDR1 SGHTA, CDR2 FQGTGA. The CDR3 contains 14 residues. The germline V and J ends were trimmed by 5 bases and 4 bases, with 12 bases remaining between them.

The table lists this clone with many counts. The V gene is TRBV6-1, the J gene TRBJ2-3, with D unclear. The germline V gene has CDR1 MNHNS and CDR2 SASEGT. This CDR3 has 13 amino acids. V was shortened by 2 bases and J by 4 bases, with 7 bases between the two germline ends. As DNA, the CDR3 is TGTGCCAGCAGTGAACAGACGCCAGATACGCAGTATTTT. Translation gives CASSEQTPDTQYF.

This clone showed up just a few times. The genes are TRBV30 and TRBJ2-1; D is tentatively TRBD1 or TRBD2 (6 bases each). Germline CDR1 is GTSNPN and CDR2 is SVGIG (reference sequence). The V gene lost 4 bases and the J gene lost 4 bases, with 14 bases spanning the gap. This CDR3 is 14 amino acids long. CDR3 sequence: CAWNRGGIYNEQFF. CDR3 nucleotide sequence: TGTGCCTGGAATAGAGGGGGGATTTACAATGAGCAGTTCTTC.

This clone was recorded a few times. J is TRBJ2-5 and V is TRBV2; 7 bases are shared with TRBD2. Judging by the DNA end, TRBJ2-7 fits better; the J call may be wrong. The CDR3 has 14 residues. Per germline, CDR1 SNHLY and CDR2 FYNNEI. The CDR3 DNA follows: TGTGCCAGCTTGTGGGGGACTAACTCCTACGAGCAGTACTTC. Translated, it gives CASLWGTNSYEQYF.

The chain couples TRBV6-5 to TRBJ1-1; D is undetermined. The CDR3 has 13 amino acids. CDR1 is MNHEY and CDR2 is SVGAGI in the germline V gene. V was pared by 8 bases and J by 2 bases, with 12 bases between. The CDR3 sequence: CASGAVSNTEAFF. The CDR3 DNA follows: TGTGCCAGCGGTGCAGTATCTAACACTGAAGCTTTCTTT.

The genes are TRBV12-5 and TRBJ1-1; perhaps TRBD1 as D (6 bases). Germline lookup yields CDR1 LGHNT and CDR2 FRNRAP. Trimming removed 0 bases at V and 1 base at J, with 15 bases between. The CDR3 covers 17 residues. The DNA for the CDR3 is TGTGCTAGTGGTTTGGTACTTGGGGGGCTGGGGAACACTGAAGCTTTCTTT. Encoded protein: CASGLVLGGLGNTEAFF.

The rearrangement uses TRBV29-1 and TRBJ2-1; 8 nucleotides match TRBD2. The germline gives CDR1 SQVTM, CDR2 ANQGSEA. With V trimmed by 5 bases and J by 8 bases, 8 bases remained unmatched. The CDR3 is 13 residues long. The CDR3, as DNA: TGCAGCGTTATTAGGACTAGCAGCGATGAGCAGTTCTTC. Protein: CSVIRTSSDEQFF.

In regard to this clone: This sample includes further DNA sequences coding for the same CDR3. V and J are TRBV7-2 and TRBJ2-7; no reliable D call. The germline V gene has CDR1 SGHTA and CDR2 FQGNSA. CDR3 size: 12 residues. V was shortened by 2 bases and J by 4 bases, with 6 bases between the two germline ends. The CDR3, as DNA: TGTGCCAGCAGCTTAAGTAGTTACGAGCAGTACTTC. Protein sequence: CASSLSSYEQYF.

The V gene is TRBV19, the J gene TRBJ1-2; D uncertain. CDR3 length: 15 residues. The ends were cut back, 3 bases at V and 2 bases at J, with 13 bases in the middle. The germline V gene encodes CDR1 LNHDA and CDR2 SQIVND (reference sequence). The CDR3 DNA reads as TGTGCCAGTAGTATCCCAGGCCTGGCGAACTATGGCTACACCTTC. Translating gives CASSIPGLANYGYTF.

This clone was observed a few times. The rearrangement links TRBV30 to TRBJ2-7; no firm D call. CDR1 is GTSNPN, CDR2 SVGIG, per germline (reference sequence). Trimming took off 5 bases at V and 3 bases at J, with 14 bases between the two ends. The CDR3 loop spans 13 amino acids. DNA for the CDR3: TGTGCCTGGGGGAAGGGCGCAATCTACGAGCAGTACTTC. This translates into CAWGKGAIYEQYF.

The chain carries TRBV5-1 and TRBJ1-1, with D tentatively TRBD1 (5 bases). CDR1 is SGHRS and CDR2 is YFSETQ in the germline V gene. The CDR3 sequence is 15 residues long. Trimming shortened V by 2 bases and J by 3 bases, and 14 bases separated the two germline ends. CDR3 sequence reads: CASSLSAGSDTEAFF. The CDR3 DNA follows: TGCGCCAGCAGCTTATCTGCAGGGTCGGACACTGAAGCTTTCTTT.

V is TRBV6-6 and J is TRBJ2-7; 7 nucleotides match TRBD1. Per the germline V gene, CDR1 is MNHNY and CDR2 is SVGAGI (reference sequence). The CDR3 runs 14 residues. J was trimmed by 5 bases and V by 7 bases; bases with no gene match: 11. CDR3 region: CASNKPGGFHEQYF. The CDR3 region has the DNA TGTGCCAGCAACAAACCAGGGGGTTTCCACGAGCAGTACTTC.